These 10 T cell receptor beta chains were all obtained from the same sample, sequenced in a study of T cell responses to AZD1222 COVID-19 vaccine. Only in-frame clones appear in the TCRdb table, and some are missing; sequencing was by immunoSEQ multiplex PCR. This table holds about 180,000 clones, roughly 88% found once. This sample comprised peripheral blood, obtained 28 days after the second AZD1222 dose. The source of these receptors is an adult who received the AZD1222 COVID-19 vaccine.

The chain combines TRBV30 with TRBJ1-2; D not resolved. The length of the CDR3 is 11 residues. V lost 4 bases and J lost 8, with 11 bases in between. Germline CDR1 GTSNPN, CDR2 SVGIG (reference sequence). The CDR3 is CAWIGFLGYTF. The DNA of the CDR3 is TGTGCCTGGATCGGGTTCTTAGGCTACACCTTC.

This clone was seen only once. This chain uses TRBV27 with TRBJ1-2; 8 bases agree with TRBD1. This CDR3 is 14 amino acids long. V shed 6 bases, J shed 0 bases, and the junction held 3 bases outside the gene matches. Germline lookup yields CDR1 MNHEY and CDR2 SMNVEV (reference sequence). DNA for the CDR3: TGTGCCAGCAGGCGGACAGGGTCTAACTATGGCTACACCTTC. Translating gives CASRRTGSNYGYTF.

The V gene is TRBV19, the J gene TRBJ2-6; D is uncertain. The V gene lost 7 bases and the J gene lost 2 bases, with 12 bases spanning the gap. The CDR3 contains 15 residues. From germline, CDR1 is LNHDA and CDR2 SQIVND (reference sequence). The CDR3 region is CASTWKKPGANVLTF. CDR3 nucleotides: TGTGCCAGTACATGGAAAAAACCTGGGGCCAACGTCCTGACTTTC. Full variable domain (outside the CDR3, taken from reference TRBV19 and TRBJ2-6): DGGITQSPKYLFRKEGQNVTLSCEQNLNHDAMYWYRQDPGQGLRLIYYSQIVNDFQKGDIAEGYSVSREKKESFPLTVTSAQKNPTAFYLCASTWKKPGANVLTFGAGSRLTVL.

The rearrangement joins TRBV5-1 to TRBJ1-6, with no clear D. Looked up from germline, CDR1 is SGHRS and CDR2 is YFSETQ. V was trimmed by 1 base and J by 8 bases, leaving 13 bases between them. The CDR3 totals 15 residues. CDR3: CASSLSASSDSPLHF. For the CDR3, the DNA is TGCGCCAGCAGCTTGAGCGCCAGCTCAGATTCACCCCTCCACTTT.

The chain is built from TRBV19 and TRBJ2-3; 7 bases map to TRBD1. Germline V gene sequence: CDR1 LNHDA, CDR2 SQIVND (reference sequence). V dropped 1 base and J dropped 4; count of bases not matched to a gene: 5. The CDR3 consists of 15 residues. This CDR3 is CASSIGNRGADTQYF. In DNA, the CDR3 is TGTGCCAGTAGTATAGGGAACAGGGGCGCAGATACGCAGTATTTT.

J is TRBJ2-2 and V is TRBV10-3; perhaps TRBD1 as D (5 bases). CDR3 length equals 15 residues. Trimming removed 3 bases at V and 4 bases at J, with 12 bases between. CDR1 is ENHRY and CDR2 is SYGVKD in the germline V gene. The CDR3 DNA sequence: TGTGCCATCAGTGATATGGGGCCGACCACCGGGGAGCTGTTTTTT. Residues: CAISDMGPTTGELFF.

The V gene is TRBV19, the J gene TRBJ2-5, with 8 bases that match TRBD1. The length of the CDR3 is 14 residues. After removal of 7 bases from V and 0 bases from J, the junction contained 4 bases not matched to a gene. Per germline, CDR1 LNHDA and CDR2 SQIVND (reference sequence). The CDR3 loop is CASKRTGNQETQYF. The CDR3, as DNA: TGTGCCAGTAAAAGGACAGGGAACCAAGAGACCCAGTACTTC.

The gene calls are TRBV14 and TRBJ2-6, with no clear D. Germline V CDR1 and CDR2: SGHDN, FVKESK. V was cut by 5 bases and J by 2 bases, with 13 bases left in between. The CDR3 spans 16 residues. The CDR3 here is CASSKWAVAGANVLTF. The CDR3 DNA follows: TGTGCCAGCAGCAAGTGGGCTGTAGCTGGGGCCAACGTCCTGACTTTC.

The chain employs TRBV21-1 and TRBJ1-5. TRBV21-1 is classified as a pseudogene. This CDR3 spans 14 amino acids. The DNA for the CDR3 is TGTGCCAGCAGCAAAAGGAGGGGAGGGCAGCCCCAGCATTTT. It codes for CASSKRRGGQPQHF.

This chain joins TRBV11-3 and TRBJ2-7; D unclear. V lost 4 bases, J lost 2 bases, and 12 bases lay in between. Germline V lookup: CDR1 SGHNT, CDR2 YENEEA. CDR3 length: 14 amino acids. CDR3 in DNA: TGTGCCAGCAGCTATCGTCATGGTACCTACGAGCAGTACTTC. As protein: CASSYRHGTYEQYF. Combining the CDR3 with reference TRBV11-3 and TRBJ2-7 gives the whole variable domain EAGVVQSPRYKIIEKKQPVAFWCNPISGHNTLYWYLQNLGQGPELLIRYENEEAVDDSQLPKDRFSAERLKGVDSTLKIQPAELGDSAVYLCASSYRHGTYEQYFGPGTRLTVT.